The sequence of this TCR beta chain was determined in a study of blood T cell repertoires in COVID-19. Germline CDR1 reads MNHEY; CDR2 reads SVGAGI. Between the trimmed V and J ends, which lost 10 bases and 5 bases, there was a span of 14 bases. This CDR3 has 13 residues. Data came from immunoSEQ multiplex PCR; TCRdb stores just in-frame clones and leaves some out. This repertoire shows 110,000 to 150,000 clones, under 85% found once; its top ten account for roughly 1.5%. This sequence originates from a human donor in a cohort sampled during active COVID-19. Source material: peripheral blood. The gene calls are TRBV6-5 and TRBJ1-4, with D hard to call. The CDR3 reads CATGGSGNEKLFF. CDR3 DNA: TGTGCCACCGGCGGGAGTGGGAATGAAAAACTGTTTTTT.